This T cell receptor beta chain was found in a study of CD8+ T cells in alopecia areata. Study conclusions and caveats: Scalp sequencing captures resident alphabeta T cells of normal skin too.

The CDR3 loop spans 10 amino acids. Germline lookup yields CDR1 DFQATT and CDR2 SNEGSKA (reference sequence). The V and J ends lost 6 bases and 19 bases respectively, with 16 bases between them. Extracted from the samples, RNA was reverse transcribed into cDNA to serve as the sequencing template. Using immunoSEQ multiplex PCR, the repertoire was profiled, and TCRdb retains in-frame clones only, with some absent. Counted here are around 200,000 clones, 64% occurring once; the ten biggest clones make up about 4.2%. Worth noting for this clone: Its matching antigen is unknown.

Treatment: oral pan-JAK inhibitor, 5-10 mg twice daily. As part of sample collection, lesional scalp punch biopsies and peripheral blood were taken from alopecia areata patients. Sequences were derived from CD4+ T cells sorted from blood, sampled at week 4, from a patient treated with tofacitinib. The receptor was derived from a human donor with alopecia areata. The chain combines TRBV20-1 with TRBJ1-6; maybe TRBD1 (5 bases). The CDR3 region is CSALGTSIHF. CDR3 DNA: TGCAGTGCCTTGGGGACTTCGATTCACTTT.